These T cell receptor beta chains were read from a single sample in a study of blood T cell repertoires in COVID-19. Libraries were prepared by immunoSEQ multiplex PCR; TCRdb keeps only in-frame clonotypes and omits some of them. The profile shows nearly 100,000 clones, 75% to 90% of them singletons. Sample: peripheral blood. These receptors were obtained from a man older than 75 with acute or convalescent COVID-19. Both conserved end residues are part of each CDR3. D genes are given only for firm matches.

TRBV28 NA CASVPGGEETQYF
TRBV7-3 TRBD2 CASSPTGTSKVEQYF
TRBV6-5 NA CASSYLGQVPYEQYF
TRBV30 NA CAWVPGSFGGELFF
TRBV6-5 NA CASSYGRDPNNNEQFF
TRBV4-3 TRBD1 CASSQPDRGRPYEQYF
TRBV28 TRBD1 CASRYRGGVGQPQHF
TRBV5-6 NA CASSTQGYQETQYF
TRBV3-1/TRBV3-2 TRBD1 CASSQDLIGGREQFF
TRBV25-1 NA CASSELYRTVNTGELFF
TRBV9 TRBD1 CASSPRTGGLENTIYF
TRBV28 NA CASWVRAQGGNQPQHF
TRBV2 NA CASSEYPGDTEAFF
TRBV9 TRBD1 CASSPSGQYNNEQFF
TRBV7-2 TRBD2 CASSSFGVAGTLAKNIQYF
TRBV30 NA CAWSKDNGEREQFF
TRBV28 NA CAGQQVAGNTIYF
TRBV7-9 TRBD1 CASGQGVGEKLFF
TRBV6-5 NA CASSYSHGGTDTQYF
TRBV6-5 TRBD1 CASSRTGDGYTF